Each of the 21 T cell receptor beta chains below was sequenced from the same sample in a study of beta chain features in type 1 diabetes. Isolated RNA was reverse transcribed in full, so expressed TCRB transcripts were sequenced. Data came from immunoSEQ multiplex PCR; TCRdb stores just in-frame clones and leaves some out. This sample carries hundreds of thousands of clones, 15% of them seen once, and the ten largest clones take more than 0.08%. Sequencing was performed on naive CD4+ T cells from blood. The receptor set was obtained from a man in his late teens or twenties in good health.

The chain recombines TRBV18 with TRBJ1-4, with 7 positions matching TRBD1. CDR1 is KGHSH, CDR2 LQKENI, per germline. V was pared by 3 bases and J by 9 bases, with 10 bases of the junction left unmatched. This CDR3 contains 15 residues. The CDR3 sequence is CASSPAGTVTKKLFF. The CDR3 DNA sequence: TGTGCCAGCTCACCGGCCGGGACAGTAACGAAAAAACTGTTTTTT.

The genes are TRBV27 and TRBJ2-2; tentative D call: TRBD2 (6 bases). The CDR3 contains 16 residues. Per the germline V gene, CDR1 is MNHEY and CDR2 is SMNVEV (reference sequence). The germline V and J ends were trimmed by 3 bases and 2 bases, with 13 bases remaining between them. CDR3 in DNA: TGTGCCAGCAGTTTCTTTAGGCGGGGAAACACCGGGGAGCTGTTTTTT. It specifies CASSFFRRGNTGELFF.

This clone has more than one count but fewer than ten. This chain joins TRBV5-1 and TRBJ2-2; D gene uncertain. The V end lost 4 bases, the J end lost 0 bases, and 1 base lay between the germline ends. This CDR3 region has 12 residues. The germline V gene encodes CDR1 SGHRS and CDR2 YFSETQ. The CDR3 reads CASSPNTGELFF. The CDR3 bases are TGCGCCAGCAGCCCGAACACCGGGGAGCTGTTTTTT.

This clone was observed a few times. The V call is TRBV9, the J call TRBJ1-6; D possibly corresponds to TRBD1 (5 bases). The CDR3 contains 17 residues. Trimming removed 0 bases from V and 0 bases from J, with 10 bases in between. Germline CDR1 SGDLS, CDR2 YYNGEE. The CDR3 sequence is CASSVDRTSSYNSPLHF. The CDR3 nucleotides are TGTGCCAGCAGCGTAGACAGGACTAGCTCCTATAATTCACCCCTCCACTTT.

In its sample, this clone was seen a few times. The gene calls are TRBV27 and TRBJ2-7; D is uncertain. Per germline, CDR1 MNHEY and CDR2 SMNVEV (reference sequence). Deletions cut 0 bases from V and 9 bases from J, with 9 bases between. This CDR3 is 12 amino acids long. The CDR3 region has the DNA TGTGCCAGCAGTTTATCGGGCAGCCCGCAGTACTTC. Its protein product is CASSLSGSPQYF.

This clone was counted between two and nine times. The J gene is TRBJ2-3, the V gene TRBV28, with a tentative D call TRBD2 (5 bases). This CDR3 comprises 15 residues. V was pared by 7 bases and J by 1 base, with 15 bases between. Germline V gene data show CDR1 as MDHEN and CDR2 as SYDVKM. This CDR3 reads CASTPSWRGTDTQYF. The CDR3 nucleotides read TGTGCCAGCACCCCTAGTTGGCGGGGCACAGATACGCAGTATTTT.

This clone was counted between two and nine times. The chain recombines TRBV7-9 with TRBJ2-1, with D unresolved. Germline V CDR1 and CDR2: SEHNR, FQNEAQ (reference sequence). This CDR3 is 16 amino acids long. V was pared by 3 bases and J by 8 bases, with 20 bases between. The CDR3: CASSFLDTSPWDEQFF. CDR3 nucleotides: TGTGCCAGCAGCTTTCTCGACACCTCCCCCTGGGATGAGCAGTTCTTC.

The table lists this clone with a few counts. This rearrangement joins TRBV7-9 to TRBJ2-5, with D unclear. There are 14 residues in the CDR3. With 8 bases removed from V and 0 bases from J, the gap between germline ends came to 13 bases. CDR1 and CDR2 (germline): SEHNR, FQNEAQ (reference sequence). CDR3 sequence: CASRGTRYQETQYF. CDR3 coding DNA: TGTGCCAGCCGAGGAACCAGGTACCAAGAGACCCAGTACTTC. Supplemented by reference TRBV7-9 and TRBJ2-5, the full variable domain reads DTGVSQNPRHKITKRGQNVTFRCDPISEHNRLYWYRQTLGQGPEFLTYFQNEAQLEKSRLLSDRFSAERPKGSFSTLEIQRTEQGDSAMYLCASRGTRYQETQYFGPGTRLLVL.

The chain joins TRBV7-9 to TRBJ2-7; 10 bases map to TRBD2. From germline, CDR1 is SEHNR and CDR2 FQNEAQ (reference sequence). CDR3 length: 15 amino acids. J was trimmed by 2 bases and V by 7 bases; bases with no gene match: 8. The chain's CDR3 is CASTSGTSATYEQYF. The CDR3, as DNA: TGTGCCAGCACCTCCGGGACTAGCGCAACCTACGAGCAGTACTTC.

V and J are TRBV2 and TRBJ2-7; a possible D gene is TRBD1 (7 bases). V was pared by 6 bases and J by 12 bases, with 18 bases between. CDR3 length: 12 residues. Germline CDR1 reads SNHLY; CDR2 reads FYNNEI. CDR3 nucleotide sequence: TGTGCCAGCAGCCAACCCCGACAGGGACTGTACTTC. Amino acids: CASSQPRQGLYF. The full variable domain, its missing parts supplied by reference TRBV2 and TRBJ2-7, is EPEVTQTPSHQVTQMGQEVILRCVPISNHLYFYWYRQILGQKVEFLVSFYNNEISEKSEIFDDQFSVERPDGSNFTLKIRSTKLEDSAMYFCASSQPRQGLYFGPGTRLTVT.

The chain links TRBV6-5 to TRBJ2-3; the D gene is possibly TRBD2 (6 bases). CDR3 length: 13 residues. Germline CDR1 MNHEY, CDR2 SVGAGI. Trimming took 7 bases from V and 1 from J, leaving 9 bases between them. This CDR3 is CASNLAGTDTQYF. The DNA of the CDR3 is TGTGCCAGCAATTTAGCGGGCACAGATACGCAGTATTTT.

This chain joins TRBV13 and TRBJ2-3; 9 positions match TRBD1. Germline trimming cut 5 bases from V and 0 bases from J; bases unmatched to any gene: 18. Germline V gene sequence: CDR1 PRHDT, CDR2 FYEKMQ (reference sequence). This CDR3 comprises 20 residues. CDR3 loop: CASSRTGWTGDFRSTDTQYF. In DNA form, the CDR3 reads TGTGCCAGCAGCCGGACGGGGTGGACAGGGGATTTTAGGAGCACAGATACGCAGTATTTT.

This clone was counted between two and nine times. The chain joins TRBV30 to TRBJ2-7; possible D gene TRBD2, 5 bases. Germline loops: CDR1 GTSNPN, CDR2 SVGIG (reference sequence). There are 13 residues in the CDR3. The V gene lost 3 bases and the J gene lost 3 bases, with 12 bases spanning the gap. CDR3 loop: CAWSPTRDYEQYF. DNA of the CDR3: TGTGCCTGGAGCCCGACCCGGGACTACGAGCAGTACTTC.

This clone has a handful of counts. This rearrangement joins TRBV29-1 to TRBJ1-2; D is undetermined. Germline V gene data show CDR1 as SQVTM and CDR2 as ANQGSEA. Trimming shortened V by 7 bases and J by 4 bases, and 13 bases separated the two germline ends. This CDR3 spans 12 amino acids. The CDR3 nucleotides read TGCAGCGCCCAGTCGGCCCCCTATGGCTACACCTTC. Translated, it gives CSAQSAPYGYTF.

V gene TRBV7-9 combines with J gene TRBJ2-7; 12 bases line up with TRBD1. The ends lost 4 bases at V and 7 bases at J; junction bases unmatched: 11. Germline lookup yields CDR1 SEHNR and CDR2 FQNEAQ (reference sequence). The CDR3 consists of 16 residues. As DNA, the CDR3 is TGTGCCAGCAGCTCCAATCCGGGACAGGGGGCGCTTGAGCAGTACTTC. It specifies CASSSNPGQGALEQYF.

The rearrangement links TRBV4-1 to TRBJ2-3, with D uncertain. This CDR3 spans 12 amino acids. CDR1 and CDR2 (germline): MGHRA, YSYEKL. The ends were cut back, 3 bases at V and 2 bases at J, with 3 bases in the middle. The CDR3, as DNA: TGCGCCAGCAGCCACTTCACAGATACGCAGTATTTT. Translated: CASSHFTDTQYF.

The rearrangement links TRBV27 to TRBJ2-5; 7 nucleotides match TRBD1. CDR1 and CDR2 from the germline V gene are MNHEY and SMNVEV (reference sequence). This CDR3 spans 14 amino acids. J gave up 1 base and V 4 bases, and 3 bases lay outside the gene matches. Here the CDR3 reads CASSSRDSQETQYF. The CDR3 DNA reads as TGTGCCAGCAGTTCCCGGGACAGCCAAGAGACCCAGTACTTC.

The chain recombines TRBV7-3 with TRBJ2-3, with D maybe TRBD2 (6 bases). The germline V gene encodes CDR1 SGHTA and CDR2 FQGTGA. The CDR3 is 13 amino acids. The V gene lost 2 bases and the J gene lost 4 bases, with 7 bases spanning the gap. CDR3 bases: TGTGCCAGCAGCTTAGCTAGCGCAGATACGCAGTATTTT. As protein: CASSLASADTQYF.

The table lists this clone with a few counts. The junction does not match germline at one end; this may be a read error. The chain recombines TRBV9 with TRBJ2-1; 8 bases line up with TRBD1. This CDR3 is built from 13 residues. CDR1 is SGDLS, CDR2 YYNGEE, per germline. The CDR3 nucleotides read TGTGCCAGCAGCCCCCACATTCAGGGGGCGCTCCTCTTC. This codes for CASSPHIQGALLF.

The J gene is TRBJ2-5, the V gene TRBV9; the D is unclear. CDR1 and CDR2 from the germline V gene are SGDLS and YYNGEE. With 4 bases removed from V and 2 bases from J, the gap between germline ends came to 15 bases. The CDR3 consists of 15 residues. The CDR3 loop reads CASSPGSNIQETQYF. The CDR3 DNA reads as TGTGCCAGCAGCCCCGGGTCCAATATACAAGAGACCCAGTACTTC.

The chain joins TRBV7-3 to TRBJ2-3; 12 nucleotides agree with TRBD2. Trimming at V came to 4 bases and at J to 1 base, leaving 6 bases not matched to a gene. The V gene's germline CDR1 is SGHTA and CDR2 FQGTGA. The CDR3 sequence is 17 residues long. CDR3 sequence: CASSSRRTSGGTDTQYF. CDR3 coding DNA: TGTGCCAGCAGCTCAAGAAGGACTAGCGGGGGCACAGATACGCAGTATTTT.